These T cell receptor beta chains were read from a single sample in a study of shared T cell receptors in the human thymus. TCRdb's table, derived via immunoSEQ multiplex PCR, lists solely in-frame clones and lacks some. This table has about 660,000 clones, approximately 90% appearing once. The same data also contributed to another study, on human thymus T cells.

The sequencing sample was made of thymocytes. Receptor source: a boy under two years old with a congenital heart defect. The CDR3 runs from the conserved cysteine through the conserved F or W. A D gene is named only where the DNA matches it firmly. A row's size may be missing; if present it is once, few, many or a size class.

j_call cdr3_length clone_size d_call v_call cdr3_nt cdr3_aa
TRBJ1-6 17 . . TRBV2 TGTGCCAGCAGTGCGAGCCTCCTTTGCTCCTATAATTCACCCCTCCACTTT CASSASLLCSYNSPLHF
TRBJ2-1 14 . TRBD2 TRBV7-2 TGTGCCAGCAGCTTTAGCGGGAGCGGCAATGAGCAGTTCTTC CASSFSGSGNEQFF
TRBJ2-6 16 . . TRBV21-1 TGTGCCAGCAGCAAAGAAACGGGGTCTGGGGCCAACGTCCTGACTTTC CASSKETGSGANVLTF
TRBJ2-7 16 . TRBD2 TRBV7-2 TGTGCCAGCAGCCCGACTAGCGGGCGAAGCTCCTACGAGCAGTACTTC CASSPTSGRSSYEQYF
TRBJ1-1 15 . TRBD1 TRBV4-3 TGCGCCAGCAGCCAAGAAGGACCCGGGGACAGTGGACCTTTCTTT CASSQEGPGDSGPFF
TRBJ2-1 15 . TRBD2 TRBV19 TGTGCCAGTAGTAGGACTAGCGGGAGCTACAATGAGCAGTTCTTC CASSRTSGSYNEQFF
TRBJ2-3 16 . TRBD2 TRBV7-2 TGTGCCAGCAGCTCCCGGAGACTAGCGGGCACAGATACGCAGTATTTT CASSSRRLAGTDTQYF
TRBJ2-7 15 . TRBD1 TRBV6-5 TGTGCCAGCAGGCCTAGACAGGGGTATGTTTACGAGCAGTACTTC CASRPRQGYVYEQYF
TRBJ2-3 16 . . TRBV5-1 TGCGCCAGCAGCCCGGTCGGACAAACCCGCACAGATACGCAGTATTTT CASSPVGQTRTDTQYF
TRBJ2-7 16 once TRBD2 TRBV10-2 TGCGCCAGCAGTGACCCCGGGACTAGCGGGAGTGGCGAGCAGTACTTC CASSDPGTSGSGEQYF
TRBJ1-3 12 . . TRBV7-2 TGTGCCAGCAGCCCCCCGGGAGACACCATATATTTT CASSPPGDTIYF
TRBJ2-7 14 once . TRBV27 TGTGCCAGCAGGCGCGCCCGTGAAGCCTACGAGCAGTACTTC CASRRAREAYEQYF
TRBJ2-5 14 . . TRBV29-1 TGCAGCGTCTCAGTGGGCCAGCCCCAAGAGACCCAGTACTTC CSVSVGQPQETQYF
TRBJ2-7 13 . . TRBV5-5 TGTGCCAGCAGCTCACACCCATCCTACGAGCAGTACTTC CASSSHPSYEQYF
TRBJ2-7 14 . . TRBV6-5 TGTGCCAGCAGGGCCCGGGGGTTCTCCTACGAGCAGTACTTC CASRARGFSYEQYF
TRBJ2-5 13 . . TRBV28 TGTGCCAGCAGTCCTTTGATGGAGGAGACCCAGTACTTC CASSPLMEETQYF
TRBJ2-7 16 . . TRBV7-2 TGTGCCAGCAGCCTACGACTAGACGCGGTTCCCTACGAGCAGTACTTC CASSLRLDAVPYEQYF
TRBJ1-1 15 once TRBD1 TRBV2 TGTGCCAGCAGTGGGGGTTTGGACAGGGCGGTGCGAGCTTTCTTT CASSGGLDRAVRAFF
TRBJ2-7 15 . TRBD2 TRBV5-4 TGTGCCAGCAGCTCTCTTAGCGGGGAGGCCTACGAGCAGTACTTC CASSSLSGEAYEQYF
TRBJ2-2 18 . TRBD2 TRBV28 TGTGCCAGCAGACCGACTAGCGGGAGGAACCTGAACACCGGGGAGCTGTTTTTT CASRPTSGRNLNTGELFF
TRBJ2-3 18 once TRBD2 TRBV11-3 TGTGCCAGCAGCTTCGCCGGGACTAGCGGCACAGAGGAAGATACGCAGTATTTT CASSFAGTSGTEEDTQYF
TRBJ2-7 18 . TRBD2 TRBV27 TGTGCCAGCAGTTCCGGGACAGGACCACTAGCGGGGGCCTACGAGCAGTACTTC CASSSGTGPLAGAYEQYF